The clone carrying this TCR beta chain came up once. Antigen specificity is unknown. Germline loops: CDR1 SGHRS, CDR2 YFSETQ. The CDR3 has 18 amino acids. The ends were cut back, 0 bases at V and 0 bases at J, with 16 bases in the middle. This specimen belongs to a study of blood T cells in healthy people across ages. A sample-barcoded 5' primer and a J-beta primer mix were used in a second PCR of about 7 to 12 cycles. TCRdb independently ran MiXCR on the 5' RACE reads; one entry per CDR3 protein. The table includes about 800,000 distinct CDR3 sequences, around 25% detected once. Overall study findings and caveats: Higher diversity, along with more naive CD4+ cells, distinguished long-lived donors from aged donors.

These records were also assigned to another study, of T cells of mothers and their children. Turning to that study: Study donors consisted of three healthy Caucasian mothers and their six children.

The sequence was collected from a boy younger than 18 in good health. Sequencing was performed on blood. This sequence joins TRBV5-1 and TRBJ1-5; D is undetermined. Here the CDR3 reads CASSLGPSPEFSNQPQHF. CDR3 nucleotide sequence: TGCGCCAGCAGCTTGGGGCCCAGTCCCGAGTTTAGCAATCAGCCCCAGCATTTT.